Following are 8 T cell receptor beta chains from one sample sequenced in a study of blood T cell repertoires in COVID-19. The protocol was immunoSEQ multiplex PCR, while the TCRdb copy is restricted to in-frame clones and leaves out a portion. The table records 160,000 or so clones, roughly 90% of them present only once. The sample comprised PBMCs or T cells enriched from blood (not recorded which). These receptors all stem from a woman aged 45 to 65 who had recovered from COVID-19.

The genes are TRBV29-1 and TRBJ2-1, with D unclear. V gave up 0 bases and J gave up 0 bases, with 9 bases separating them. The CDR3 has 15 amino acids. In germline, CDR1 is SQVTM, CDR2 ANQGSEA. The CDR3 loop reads CSVEDYTGSYNEQFF. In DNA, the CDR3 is TGCAGCGTTGAAGATTATACTGGCTCCTACAATGAGCAGTTCTTC.

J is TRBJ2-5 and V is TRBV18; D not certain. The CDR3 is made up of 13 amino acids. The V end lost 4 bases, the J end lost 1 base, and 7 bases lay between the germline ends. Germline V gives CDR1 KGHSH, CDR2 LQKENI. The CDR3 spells CASSQALQETQYF. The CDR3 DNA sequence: TGTGCCAGCTCACAAGCCCTCCAAGAGACCCAGTACTTC.

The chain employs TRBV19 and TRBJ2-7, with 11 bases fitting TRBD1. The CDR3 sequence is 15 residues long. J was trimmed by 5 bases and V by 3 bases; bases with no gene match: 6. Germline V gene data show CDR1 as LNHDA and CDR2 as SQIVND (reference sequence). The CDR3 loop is CASSILRTGGHEQYF. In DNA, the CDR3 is TGTGCCAGTAGTATCCTGCGGACAGGGGGCCACGAGCAGTACTTC.

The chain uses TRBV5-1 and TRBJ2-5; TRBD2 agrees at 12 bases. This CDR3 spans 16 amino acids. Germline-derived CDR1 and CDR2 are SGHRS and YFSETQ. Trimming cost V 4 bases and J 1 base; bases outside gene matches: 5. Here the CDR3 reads CASSKGLAGAQETQYF. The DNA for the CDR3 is TGCGCCAGCAGCAAGGGACTAGCGGGCGCCCAAGAGACCCAGTACTTC.

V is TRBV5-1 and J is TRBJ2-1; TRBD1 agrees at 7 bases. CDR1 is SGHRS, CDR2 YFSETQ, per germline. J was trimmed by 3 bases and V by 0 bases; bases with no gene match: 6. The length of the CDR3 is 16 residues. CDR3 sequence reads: CASSLARDSYYNEQFF. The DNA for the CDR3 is TGCGCCAGCAGCTTGGCCCGGGACAGCTACTACAATGAGCAGTTCTTC.

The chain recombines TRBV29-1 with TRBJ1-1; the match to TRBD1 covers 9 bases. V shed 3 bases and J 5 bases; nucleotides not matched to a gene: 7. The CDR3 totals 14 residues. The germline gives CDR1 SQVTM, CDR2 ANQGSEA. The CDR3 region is CSVDLGQGRTEAFF. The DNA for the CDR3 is TGCAGCGTTGACTTGGGACAGGGCCGGACTGAAGCTTTCTTT.

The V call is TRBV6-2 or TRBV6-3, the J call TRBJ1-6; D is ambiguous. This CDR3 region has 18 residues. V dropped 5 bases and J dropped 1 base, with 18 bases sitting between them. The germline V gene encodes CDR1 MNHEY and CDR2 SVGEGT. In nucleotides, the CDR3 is TGTGCCAGCAGTGACGGAGGGCCCGAGACTTCCTATAATTCACCCCTCCACTTT. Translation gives CASSDGGPETSYNSPLHF.

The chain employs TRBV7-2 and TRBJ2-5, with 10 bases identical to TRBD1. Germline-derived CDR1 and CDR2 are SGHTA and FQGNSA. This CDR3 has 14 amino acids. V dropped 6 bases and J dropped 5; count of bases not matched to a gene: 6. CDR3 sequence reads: CASRLTGGGETQYF. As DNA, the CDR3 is TGTGCCAGCAGGTTGACAGGGGGCGGCGAGACCCAGTACTTC.